This T cell receptor beta chain was observed in a study of shared clonotypes between healthy human individuals. Study-wide context: With ages of 18 to 49, the donors were a couple of women and three men. Points from the study as a whole: The generation probabilities recorded for non-shared clonotypes fell below those of clonotypes shared by all four donors.

Naive CD8 cells were CD45RO-negative, positively selected for CCR7, excluding terminally differentiated effector memory CD45RA+ cells. A remark on this clone: Its target is not known.

Measured with immunoSEQ multiplex PCR; TCRdb has only the in-frame clones, and not every one. The sample yields millions of clones, roughly 95% seen once. The sequenced material came from naive CD8+ T cells sorted from blood. The TCR originated in a man between 18 and 35 years old in good health.

For the CDR3, the DNA is TGTGCCACCAGCCCGTCGGAGGAGGTGTCCTACGAGCAGTACTTC. Translation gives CATSPSEEVSYEQYF. This chain links TRBV15 with TRBJ2-7; TRBD2 might be the D (5 bases). Germline CDR1 LNHNV, CDR2 YYDKDF (reference sequence). V lost 5 bases and J 1 base, leaving 15 bases between the germline ends. CDR3 length: 15 residues.